The 30 T cell receptor beta chains reported below all come from one sample, sequenced in a study of technical replicates of blood from a few donors. Repertoires were generated with immunoSEQ multiplex PCR, while TCRdb's copy carries only in-frame clones and drops some. Seen here are tens of thousands of clones, 85% to 95% observed once, and the top ten hold about 0.24%. The sequenced sample was T cells isolated from PBMCs. The receptors derive from a human donor in good health.

This clone was picked up one time. This chain connects TRBV11-2 to TRBJ2-7; 10 bases fit TRBD2. The CDR3 totals 17 residues. Germline CDR1 and CDR2: SGHAT and FQNNGV. V lost 5 bases, J lost 0 bases, and 10 bases stayed unmatched. CDR3 amino acids: CASSQRGLAGVSYEQYF. In DNA form, the CDR3 reads TGTGCCAGCAGCCAAAGGGGGCTAGCGGGAGTCTCCTACGAGCAGTACTTC.

The chain couples TRBV6-4 to TRBJ2-7; 7 bases fit TRBD1. The CDR3 totals 16 residues. V trimming: 6 bases; J trimming: 6 bases; junction bases outside the gene matches: 17. Germline CDR1 is MRHNA and CDR2 is SNTAGT. In DNA, the CDR3 is TGTGCCAGCAGAGAAAATACTCAAGACAGGGTGACCGAGCAGTACTTC. This sequence encodes CASRENTQDRVTEQYF.

This clone has a single count. The V call is TRBV29-1, the J call TRBJ1-2, with TRBD1 matching 7 bases. Germline CDR1 reads SQVTM; CDR2 reads ANQGSEA. The CDR3 length is 12 residues. Trimming at V came to 5 bases and at J to 5 bases, leaving 5 bases not matched to a gene. CDR3 nucleotide sequence: TGCAGCGTTCGCTCAGGGGGTTATGGCTACACCTTC. This translates into CSVRSGGYGYTF.

V gene TRBV7-8 combines with J gene TRBJ2-7, with D possibly TRBD1 on 6 matching bases. Trimming removed 3 bases from V and 0 bases from J, with 12 bases in between. CDR1 and CDR2 (germline): SGHVS, FQNEAQ. The CDR3 consists of 15 residues. DNA of the CDR3: TGTGCCAGCAGCTTCGTACAGGGCCCCTCCTACGAGCAGTACTTC. Translating gives CASSFVQGPSYEQYF.

The chain employs TRBV5-1 and TRBJ2-2; TRBD2 might be the D (6 bases). The germline CDR1 and CDR2 sequences are SGHRS and YFSETQ. With 1 base removed from V and 1 base from J, the gap between germline ends came to 14 bases. CDR3 length: 17 residues. The CDR3 DNA reads as TGCGCCAGCAGCTTGAATCCCGCTAGCGTGAACACCGGGGAGCTGTTTTTT. Its protein is CASSLNPASVNTGELFF.

The chain recombines TRBV6-5 with TRBJ2-2; D remains ambiguous. The germline V and J ends were trimmed by 6 bases and 4 bases, with 9 bases remaining between them. The CDR3 is 13 amino acids. Germline values: CDR1 MNHEY, CDR2 SVGAGI. CDR3 sequence reads: CASSHGPTGELFF. In nucleotides, the CDR3 is TGTGCCAGCAGCCACGGTCCCACCGGGGAGCTGTTTTTT.

This clone appeared once. The J gene is TRBJ2-5, the V gene TRBV9, with a tentative D call TRBD2 (6 bases). Trimming took 0 bases from V and 4 from J, leaving 7 bases between them. The germline V gene has CDR1 SGDLS and CDR2 YYNGEE. The CDR3 totals 13 residues. CDR3 region: CASSVVGGETQYF. The CDR3 nucleotides read TGTGCCAGCAGCGTAGTGGGGGGAGAGACCCAGTACTTC.

The genes are TRBV30 and TRBJ2-7; no definite D call. This CDR3 has 16 residues. CDR1 and CDR2 from the germline V gene are GTSNPN and SVGIG (reference sequence). Trimming left V 2 bases short and J 1 base short, with 18 bases between. CDR3: CAWSPTSWALSYEQYF. CDR3 DNA: TGTGCCTGGAGTCCCACCAGCTGGGCTCTTTCCTACGAGCAGTACTTC.

The genes are TRBV5-6 and TRBJ1-1, with D tentatively TRBD1 (6 bases). The CDR3 totals 13 residues. Trimming shortened V by 1 base and J by 7 bases, and 11 bases separated the two germline ends. In germline, CDR1 is SGHDT, CDR2 YYEEEE. The CDR3 DNA reads as TGTGCCAGCAGCTTGCGGACAGCCAATGAAGCTTTCTTT. Protein product: CASSLRTANEAFF.

This rearrangement joins TRBV28 to TRBJ1-5; 7 nucleotides line up with TRBD1. With V trimmed by 5 bases and J by 5 bases, 6 bases remained unmatched. The CDR3 totals 14 residues. Germline assignment: CDR1 MDHEN and CDR2 SYDVKM. CDR3 nucleotides: TGTGCCAGCAGTACCAGACAGGGCCATCAGCCCCAGCATTTT. It translates to CASSTRQGHQPQHF.

The count of this clone is one. This chain joins TRBV5-1 and TRBJ2-3, with a possible D match to TRBD2 (5 bases). V was shortened by 0 bases and J by 0 bases, with 8 bases between the two germline ends. CDR1 SGHRS and CDR2 YFSETQ come from the germline V gene. This CDR3 comprises 15 residues. CDR3 in amino acids: CASSLERTSTDTQYF. The CDR3, as DNA: TGCGCCAGCAGCTTGGAAAGGACTAGCACAGATACGCAGTATTTT. Using reference TRBV5-1 and TRBJ2-3 for the parts outside the CDR3, the full variable domain is KAGVTQTPRYLIKTRGQQVTLSCSPISGHRSVSWYQQTPGQGLQFLFEYFSETQRNKGNFPGRFSGRQFSNSRSEMNVSTLELGDSALYLCASSLERTSTDTQYFGPGTRLTVL.

The rearrangement uses TRBV30 and TRBJ1-2; tentatively, D is TRBD1 (5 bases). Deletions cut 4 bases from V and 8 bases from J, with 14 bases between. This CDR3 has 12 amino acids. Germline V CDR1 and CDR2: GTSNPN, SVGIG (reference sequence). The CDR3 region is CAWTSTGDGYTF. In DNA form, the CDR3 reads TGTGCCTGGACTTCGACGGGGGACGGCTACACCTTC.

This clone was seen a few times. The chain is built from TRBV7-9 and TRBJ2-5; 7 bases line up with TRBD1. Unmatched junction bases numbered 5, after V lost 6 bases and J lost 4 bases. Germline V gene sequence: CDR1 SEHNR, CDR2 FQNEAQ (reference sequence). The CDR3 loop spans 13 amino acids. The CDR3 DNA follows: TGTGCCAGCAGTTCGACAGGGTCAGAGACCCAGTACTTC. It encodes CASSSTGSETQYF.

CDR3: CAYSTGLAGAEQYF. The CDR3 DNA follows: TGTGCCTATAGTACGGGACTAGCGGGAGCCGAGCAGTACTTC. The chain links TRBV7-9 to TRBJ2-7; 14 bases fit TRBD2. There are 14 residues in the CDR3. The V and J ends lost 11 bases and 6 bases, in that order; junction bases with no gene match: 9. Germline loops: CDR1 SEHNR, CDR2 FQNEAQ (reference sequence).

The chain is built from TRBV5-4 and TRBJ1-2; D is ambiguous. CDR1 and CDR2 (germline): SGHNT, YYREEE (reference sequence). This CDR3 has 14 amino acids. Trimming removed 0 bases at V and 0 bases at J, with 6 bases between. The chain's CDR3 is CASSLDTANYGYTF. CDR3 bases: TGTGCCAGCAGCTTGGATACTGCTAACTATGGCTACACCTTC.

V and J are TRBV23-1 and TRBJ2-7; 11 nucleotides align to TRBD2. TRBV23-1 is labeled an ORF, and its function is uncertain. This CDR3 region has 15 residues. V lost 4 bases to trimming and J lost 2 bases; unmatched junction nucleotides: 4. The CDR3 nucleotides read TGCGCCAGCAGTCCCTTTAGCGGGAGGGCCTACGAGCAGTACTTC. Translating it yields CASSPFSGRAYEQYF.

The chain has TRBV29-1 and TRBJ2-1, with D possibly matching TRBD2 (6 bases). The germline V and J ends were trimmed by 2 bases and 9 bases, with 20 bases remaining between them. Germline V CDR1 and CDR2: SQVTM, ANQGSEA. The CDR3 extends over 15 amino acids. The CDR3 loop is CSVERAGTGAGEQFF. The CDR3, as DNA: TGCAGCGTTGAAAGGGCAGGGACGGGAGCGGGTGAGCAGTTCTTC.

The chain is built from TRBV2 and TRBJ1-1, with TRBD1 matching over 7 bases. Germline values: CDR1 SNHLY, CDR2 FYNNEI. This CDR3 has 12 residues. V dropped 9 bases and J dropped 8; count of bases not matched to a gene: 9. The CDR3 DNA follows: TGTGCCAGTCGCTGGACAGGACCCGAAGCTTTCTTT. Translation: CASRWTGPEAFF.

The chain is built from TRBV6-5 and TRBJ2-7; 9 positions agree with TRBD1. V dropped 0 bases and J dropped 3; count of bases not matched to a gene: 0. The CDR3 totals 14 residues. Germline-derived CDR1 and CDR2 are MNHEY and SVGAGI. CDR3 bases: TGTGCCAGCAGTTACTCGACAGGGGGCTACGAGCAGTACTTC. It specifies CASSYSTGGYEQYF.

V is TRBV6-1 and J is TRBJ2-7, with 9 bases matching TRBD2. J was trimmed by 4 bases and V by 11 bases; bases with no gene match: 15. CDR1 MNHNS and CDR2 SASEGT come from the germline V gene. CDR3 length: 15 residues. CDR3 nucleotide sequence: TGTGCCGTCCGGTCGGCGGGGGGGCCTCATTACGAGCAGTACTTC. Protein sequence: CAVRSAGGPHYEQYF.

The V call is TRBV2, the J call TRBJ2-1; 11 nucleotides line up with TRBD2. V lost 6 bases, J lost 4 bases, and 8 bases stayed unmatched. The CDR3 has 16 amino acids. Germline CDR1 is SNHLY and CDR2 is FYNNEI. The chain's CDR3 is CASRRYLAGGYNEQFF. CDR3 bases: TGTGCCAGCAGAAGGTATTTAGCGGGGGGGTACAATGAGCAGTTCTTC. The full variable domain, completed using reference TRBV2 and TRBJ2-1, is EPEVTQTPSHQVTQMGQEVILRCVPISNHLYFYWYRQILGQKVEFLVSFYNNEISEKSEIFDDQFSVERPDGSNFTLKIRSTKLEDSAMYFCASRRYLAGGYNEQFFGPGTRLTVL.

The chain recombines TRBV28 with TRBJ2-3; D perhaps matches TRBD1 (5 bases). The V gene lost 5 bases and the J gene lost 3 bases, with 12 bases spanning the gap. Germline CDR1 MDHEN, CDR2 SYDVKM. This CDR3 region has 14 residues. The CDR3 region is CASSLKAGTDTQYF. The CDR3 DNA reads as TGTGCCAGCAGTCTAAAGGCAGGGACAGATACGCAGTATTTT.

This chain joins TRBV4-1 and TRBJ1-3, with D perhaps matching TRBD1 (5 bases). This CDR3 spans 15 amino acids. Germline CDR1 and CDR2: MGHRA and YSYEKL. Between the trimmed V and J ends, which lost 2 bases and 0 bases, there was a span of 8 bases. The CDR3 loop reads CASSQRQLSGNTIYF. The CDR3 DNA follows: TGCGCCAGCAGCCAACGACAGCTCTCTGGAAACACCATATATTTT.

The chain employs TRBV15 and TRBJ1-2; D remains unclear. Germline CDR1 reads LNHNV; CDR2 reads YYDKDF (reference sequence). V lost 0 bases and J lost 6, with 11 bases in between. There are 14 residues in the CDR3. DNA for the CDR3: TGTGCCACCAGCAGAGATTCAGAGGCTGATGGCTACACCTTC. Protein sequence: CATSRDSEADGYTF.

This chain joins TRBV7-9 and TRBJ2-5; D not resolved. V was shortened by 2 bases and J by 2 bases, with 9 bases between the two germline ends. Germline V gene data show CDR1 as SEHNR and CDR2 as FQNEAQ (reference sequence). The CDR3 is 14 amino acids. In nucleotides, the CDR3 is TGTGCCAGCAGCTTAACCCCCAGACAAGAGACCCAGTACTTC. Residues: CASSLTPRQETQYF.

The V call is TRBV19, the J call TRBJ2-4; TRBD1 is a possible D gene (6 bases). CDR3 length: 14 amino acids. Germline CDR1 is LNHDA and CDR2 is SQIVND (reference sequence). V shed 5 bases and J shed 3 bases, with 11 bases lying between them. The CDR3 loop is CASSEDSVKNIQYF. The CDR3 DNA reads TGTGCCAGTAGTGAGGACAGCGTCAAAAACATTCAGTACTTC.

The V call is TRBV10-1, the J call TRBJ2-7, with 12 bases matching TRBD1. CDR1 and CDR2 from the germline V gene are WNHNN and SYGVQD (reference sequence). The CDR3 extends over 14 amino acids. Germline trimming cut 7 bases from V and 3 bases from J; bases unmatched to any gene: 4. CDR3 sequence reads: CASTGTGGIYEQYF. The CDR3 coding sequence is TGCGCCAGCACCGGGACAGGGGGCATCTACGAGCAGTACTTC.

The chain combines TRBV30 with TRBJ2-1; D is perhaps TRBD2 (6 bases). There are 15 residues in the CDR3. Germline V gene lookup returns CDR1 GTSNPN and CDR2 SVGIG (reference sequence). Trimming removed 3 bases at V and 4 bases at J, with 16 bases between. The CDR3 loop reads CAWRPGVAAYNEQFF. CDR3 nucleotide sequence: TGTGCCTGGAGGCCCGGGGTAGCGGCTTACAATGAGCAGTTCTTC.

The rearrangement links TRBV4-1 to TRBJ2-7; D is possibly TRBD1 (6 bases). Deletions cut 1 base from V and 3 bases from J, with 10 bases between. Germline V gene sequence: CDR1 MGHRA, CDR2 YSYEKL. This CDR3 has 14 amino acids. CDR3 sequence reads: CASSQGGRDYEQYF. CDR3 DNA: TGCGCCAGCAGCCAAGGGGGGCGAGACTACGAGCAGTACTTC.

This sequence joins TRBV7-6 and TRBJ2-1; D ambiguous. The CDR3 has 15 residues. Germline V CDR1 and CDR2: SGHVS, FNYEAQ. V was clipped by 5 bases and J by 2 bases, with 13 bases between them. CDR3 in DNA: TGTGCCAGCAGCCGTCAACACGACACCTACAATGAGCAGTTCTTC. Protein sequence: CASSRQHDTYNEQFF.